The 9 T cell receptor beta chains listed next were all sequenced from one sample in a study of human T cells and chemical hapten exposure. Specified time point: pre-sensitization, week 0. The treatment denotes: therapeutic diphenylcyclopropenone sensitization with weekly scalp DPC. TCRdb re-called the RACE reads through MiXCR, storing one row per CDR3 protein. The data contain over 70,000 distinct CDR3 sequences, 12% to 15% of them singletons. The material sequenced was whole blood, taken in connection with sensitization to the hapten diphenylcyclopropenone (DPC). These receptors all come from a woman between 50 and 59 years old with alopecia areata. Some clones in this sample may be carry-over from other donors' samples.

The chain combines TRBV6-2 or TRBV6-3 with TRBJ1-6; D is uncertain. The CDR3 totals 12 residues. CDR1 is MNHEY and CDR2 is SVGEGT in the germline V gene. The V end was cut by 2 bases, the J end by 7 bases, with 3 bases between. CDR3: CASSYGNSPLHF. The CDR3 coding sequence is TGTGCCAGCAGTTACGGGAATTCACCCCTCCACTTT.

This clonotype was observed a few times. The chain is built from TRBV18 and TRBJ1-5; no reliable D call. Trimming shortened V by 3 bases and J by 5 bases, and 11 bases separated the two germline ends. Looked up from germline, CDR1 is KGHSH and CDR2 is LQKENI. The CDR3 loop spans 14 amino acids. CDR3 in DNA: TGTGCCAGCTCACCGGCTCCTGGCGATCAGCCCCAGCATTTT. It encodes CASSPAPGDQPQHF.

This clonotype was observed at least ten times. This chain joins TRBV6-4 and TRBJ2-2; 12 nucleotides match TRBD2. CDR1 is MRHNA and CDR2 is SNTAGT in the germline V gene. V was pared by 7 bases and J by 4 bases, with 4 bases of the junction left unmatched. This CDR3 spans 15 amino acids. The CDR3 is CASKQTSGGTGELFF. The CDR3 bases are TGTGCCAGCAAACAGACTAGCGGGGGCACCGGGGAGCTGTTTTTT.

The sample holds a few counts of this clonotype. CDR3 in amino acids: CASSLGQGKGNQPQHF. CDR3 DNA sequence: TGTGCCAGCAGTCTGGGACAGGGGAAGGGCAATCAGCCCCAGCATTTT. The chain joins TRBV12-3 or TRBV12-4 to TRBJ1-5, with TRBD1 matching 10 bases. The CDR3 totals 16 residues. V dropped 5 bases and J dropped 2; count of bases not matched to a gene: 6.

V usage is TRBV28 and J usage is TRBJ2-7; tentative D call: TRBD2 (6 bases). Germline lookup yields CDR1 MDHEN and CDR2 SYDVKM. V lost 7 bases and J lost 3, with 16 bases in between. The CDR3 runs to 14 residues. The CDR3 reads CASKSHGGDYEQYF. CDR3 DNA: TGTGCCAGCAAAAGCCACGGAGGGGACTACGAGCAGTACTTC.

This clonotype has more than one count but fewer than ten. The CDR3: CASSTSSYNEQFF. In DNA form, the CDR3 reads TGTGCCAGCTCGACTAGCTCCTACAATGAGCAGTTCTTC. The rearrangement joins TRBV7-2 to TRBJ2-1; D may be TRBD2 (6 bases). The germline V gene has CDR1 SGHTA and CDR2 FQGNSA. V shed 8 bases and J shed 0 bases, with 8 bases lying between them. This CDR3 spans 13 amino acids.

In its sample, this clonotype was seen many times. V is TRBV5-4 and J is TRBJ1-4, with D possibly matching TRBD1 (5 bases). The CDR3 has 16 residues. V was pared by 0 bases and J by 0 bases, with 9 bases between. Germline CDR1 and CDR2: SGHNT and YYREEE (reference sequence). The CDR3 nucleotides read TGTGCCAGCAGCTTGGGACAGCCTACAACTAATGAAAAACTGTTTTTT. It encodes CASSLGQPTTNEKLFF.

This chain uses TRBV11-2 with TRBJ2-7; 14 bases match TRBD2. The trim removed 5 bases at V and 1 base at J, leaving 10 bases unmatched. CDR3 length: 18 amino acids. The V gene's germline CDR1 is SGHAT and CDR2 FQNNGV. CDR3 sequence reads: CASSRTSGRLKRSYEQYF. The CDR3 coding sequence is TGTGCCAGCAGCCGGACTAGCGGGAGGCTCAAAAGGTCCTACGAGCAGTACTTC.

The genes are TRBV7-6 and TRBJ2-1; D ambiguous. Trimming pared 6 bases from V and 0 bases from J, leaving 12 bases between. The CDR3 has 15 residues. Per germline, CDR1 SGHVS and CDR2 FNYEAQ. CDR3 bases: TGTGCCAGCAGTTCAGAAGGCGGCTCCTACAATGAGCAGTTCTTC. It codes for CASSSEGGSYNEQFF.